The clone carrying this T cell receptor beta chain has at least ten counts. Its matching antigen is unknown. This record comes from a study of human T cells and chemical hapten exposure. At the level of the study: TCR yields per sample varied mostly from small pooled library volume differences.

This CDR3 is built from 15 residues. Germline CDR1 and CDR2: SGHRS and YFSETQ. With 4 bases removed from V and 6 bases from J, the gap between germline ends came to 14 bases. TCRdb fed the RACE reads into MiXCR, producing one record per CDR3 protein. The data show about 250,000 distinct CDR3 sequences, with around 7% seen just once and 1.2% held by the top ten. Described time point: pre-sensitization, week 0. The treatment was: therapeutic diphenylcyclopropenone sensitization with weekly scalp DPC. Study observations and caveats: Versus controls, expanded TCRs had significantly more large CDR3 similarity clusters.

The receptor comes from a man between 18 and 29 years old with alopecia areata. Some clones in this sample may be carry-over from other donors' samples. The specimen was whole blood, collected in connection with sensitization to the hapten diphenylcyclopropenone (DPC). V is TRBV5-1 and J is TRBJ1-6, with D uncertain. The CDR3 bases are TGCGCCAGCAGCCCGGGAGCTTTCGGTAATTCACCCCTCCACTTT. Translating it yields CASSPGAFGNSPLHF. The whole variable domain, remainder taken from reference TRBV5-1 and TRBJ1-6, is KAGVTQTPRYLIKTRGQQVTLSCSPISGHRSVSWYQQTPGQGLQFLFEYFSETQRNKGNFPGRFSGRQFSNSRSEMNVSTLELGDSALYLCASSPGAFGNSPLHFGNGTRLTVT.